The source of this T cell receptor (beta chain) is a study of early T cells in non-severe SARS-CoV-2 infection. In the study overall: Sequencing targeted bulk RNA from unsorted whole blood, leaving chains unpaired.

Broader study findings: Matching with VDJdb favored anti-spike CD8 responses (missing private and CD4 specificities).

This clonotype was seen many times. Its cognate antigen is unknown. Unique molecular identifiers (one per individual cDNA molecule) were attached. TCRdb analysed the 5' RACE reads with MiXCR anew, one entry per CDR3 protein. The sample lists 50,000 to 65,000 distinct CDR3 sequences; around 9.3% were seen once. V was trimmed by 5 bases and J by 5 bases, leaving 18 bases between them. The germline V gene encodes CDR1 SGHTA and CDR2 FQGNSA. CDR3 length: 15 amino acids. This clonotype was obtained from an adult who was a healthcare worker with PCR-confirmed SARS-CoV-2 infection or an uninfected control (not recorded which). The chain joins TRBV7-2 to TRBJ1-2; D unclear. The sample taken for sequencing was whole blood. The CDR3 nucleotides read TGTGCCAGCAGCCACGGACTGCCGCTAGATTATGGCTACACCTTC. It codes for CASSHGLPLDYGYTF.